Listed here are 4 T cell receptor beta chains from one sample, sequenced in a study of blood T cell repertoires in COVID-19. The protocol was immunoSEQ multiplex PCR, while the TCRdb copy is restricted to in-frame clones and leaves out a portion. The sample has roughly 90,000 clones, 85% seen once. The sequencing sample was made of peripheral blood. These receptor sequences come from an elderly man with acute or convalescent COVID-19.

The gene calls are TRBV19 and TRBJ2-7; 11 bases align to TRBD1. V lost 7 bases, J lost 3 bases, and 2 bases stayed unmatched. Germline V lookup: CDR1 LNHDA, CDR2 SQIVND (reference sequence). This CDR3 is built from 13 residues. The CDR3 DNA sequence: TGTGCCAGTAAGGACAGGGGGCTCTACGAGCAGTACTTC. The encoded protein is CASKDRGLYEQYF.

This chain uses TRBV5-1 with TRBJ1-1, with 9 nucleotides matching TRBD1. CDR1 is SGHRS, CDR2 YFSETQ, per germline. The CDR3 has 15 residues. V shed 2 bases and J 2 bases; nucleotides not matched to a gene: 4. The DNA for the CDR3 is TGCGCCAGCAGCTTACAGGGGGCCTCCAACACTGAAGCTTTCTTT. The encoded protein is CASSLQGASNTEAFF.

CDR3 coding DNA: TGTGCCAGCAGTCCAGGGGAGGGAAATTCACCCCTCCACTTT. This sequence encodes CASSPGEGNSPLHF. The chain recombines TRBV2 with TRBJ1-6; a possible D gene is TRBD1 (6 bases). CDR1 and CDR2 from the germline V gene are SNHLY and FYNNEI. Between the trimmed V and J ends, which lost 5 bases and 7 bases, there was a span of 12 bases. CDR3 length: 14 residues.

The chain has TRBV20-1 and TRBJ1-1, with 9 bases identical to TRBD1. The germline CDR1 and CDR2 sequences are DFQATT and SNEGSKA (reference sequence). The CDR3 is 11 amino acids. The junction had 7 bases not matched to a gene; V was cut back by 6 bases and J by 11 bases. Written as DNA, the CDR3 is TGCAGTGCCCTCGGGACAGGGAGGGCTTTCTTT. As protein: CSALGTGRAFF.